Listed below are T cell receptor beta chains from one sample, sequenced in a study of blood T cell repertoires in COVID-19. Assay: immunoSEQ multiplex PCR; the TCRdb copy retains only in-frame clones and omits some. The table lists around 270,000 clones, around 89% of them singletons, with approximately 4.3% in the top ten. Specimen: peripheral blood. All receptors derive from a middle-aged man with acute or convalescent COVID-19. CDR3s include the opening cysteine and the closing phenylalanine or tryptophan. Clone size is given for some rows only: seen once, a few or many times, or a class if the clone is expanded.

j_gene | len | v_gene | abundance | CDR3aa
TRBJ2-2 | 15 | TRBV9 | . | CASSVYAIRTGELFF
TRBJ1-1 | 12 | TRBV25-1 | . | CASSRGQGEAFF
TRBJ2-3 | 13 | TRBV6-5 | . | CASSNVGGDTQYF
TRBJ1-1 | 13 | TRBV3-1/TRBV3-2 | . | CASSQVGGDEAFF
TRBJ2-3 | 14 | TRBV7-2 | few | CASSPGLASDTQYF
TRBJ2-5 | 15 | TRBV20-1 | . | CSASERGYFQETQYF
TRBJ1-2 | 14 | TRBV5-1 | . | CASGVDRGNYGYTF
TRBJ2-1 | 15 | TRBV6-1 | . | CASSEASGAYNEQFF
TRBJ1-5 | 16 | TRBV19 | . | CASSRQGVLGNQPQHF
TRBJ2-6 | 15 | TRBV14 | . | CASSQGASGANVLTF
TRBJ1-2 | 14 | TRBV24-1 | . | CATSDHTGFGGYTF
TRBJ2-7 | 15 | TRBV15 | . | CATSRDSQGGREQYF
TRBJ2-7 | 16 | TRBV14 | few | CASSPFFSGGTYEQYF
TRBJ1-2 | 13 | TRBV3-1/TRBV3-2 | . | CASSQEYFYGYTF
TRBJ2-1 | 15 | TRBV5-4 | . | CASSLLTGGYNEQFF
TRBJ1-1 | 16 | TRBV7-3 | . | CASSPIQGAVGTEAFF